The 18 T cell receptor beta chains below come from one sample, sequenced in a study of cytomegalovirus exposure and HLA in healthy donors. 60 Vbeta and 13 Jbeta primers were used in PCR. Method: immunoSEQ multiplex PCR; TCRdb's copy keeps in-frame clones and lacks some. This sample has around 160,000 clones, with 73% found just once. The material sequenced was PBMCs. Receptors originate from a woman younger than 30 in good health and CMV-seronegative.

The V call is TRBV30, the J call TRBJ1-2; tentatively, D is TRBD1 (5 bases). The CDR3 extends over 12 amino acids. Trimming removed 0 bases from V and 12 bases from J, with 14 bases in between. The germline CDR1 and CDR2 sequences are GTSNPN and SVGIG (reference sequence). The CDR3, as DNA: TGTGCCTGGAGTGTACAGGTCCAAATACACACCTTC. Translated: CAWSVQVQIHTF. The whole variable domain, remainder taken from reference TRBV30 and TRBJ1-2, is SQTIHQWPATLVQPVGSPLSLECTVEGTSNPNLYWYRQAAGRGLQLLFYSVGIGQISSEVPQNLSASRPQDRQFILSSKKLLLSDSGFYLCAWSVQVQIHTFGSGTRLTVV.

A note on this clone: One junction end does not reproduce the germline sequence, and a read error may be involved. V gene TRBV5-1 combines with J gene TRBJ2-2, with 8 bases aligning to TRBD2. This CDR3 is 16 amino acids long. The germline gives CDR1 SGHRS, CDR2 YFSETQ. The CDR3 here is CASSLLAGANTGGLFF. CDR3 nucleotides: TGCGCCAGCAGCTTGCTAGCGGGTGCGAACACCGGGGGGCTGTTTTTT.

V and J are TRBV7-3 and TRBJ1-1; 7 bases map to TRBD1. The CDR3 totals 15 residues. J lost 1 base, V lost 4 bases, and 6 bases had no gene match. Germline V gene data show CDR1 as SGHTA and CDR2 as FQGTGA. The CDR3 nucleotides read TGTGCCAGCAGCTCGCTCGGGACAGAGAACACTGAAGCTTTCTTT. This sequence encodes CASSSLGTENTEAFF. Full variable domain (remainder filled in from reference TRBV7-3 and TRBJ1-1): GAGVSQTPSNKVTEKGKYVELRCDPISGHTALYWYRQSLGQGPEFLIYFQGTGAADDSGLPNDRFFAVRPEGSVSTLKIQRTERGDSAVYLCASSSLGTENTEAFFGQGTRLTVV.

The genes are TRBV9 and TRBJ2-3; D is possibly TRBD2 (5 bases). CDR1 and CDR2 from the germline V gene are SGDLS and YYNGEE. The CDR3 sequence is 16 residues long. V lost 4 bases and J lost 0, with 15 bases in between. CDR3 sequence reads: CASSSRGSLSTDTQYF. DNA for the CDR3: TGTGCCAGCAGCTCCCGGGGTAGCCTAAGCACAGATACGCAGTATTTT.

This clone was seen a single time. The V gene is TRBV28, the J gene TRBJ2-3, with 11 bases matching TRBD2. Germline V lookup: CDR1 MDHEN, CDR2 SYDVKM. This CDR3 has 17 amino acids. The V gene end was trimmed by 5 bases and the J gene end by 0 bases; junction bases not matched to a gene: 7. DNA of the CDR3: TGTGCCAGCAGTCCTAGCGGGAGGCCTTTTAGCACAGATACGCAGTATTTT. Encoded protein: CASSPSGRPFSTDTQYF.

V and J are TRBV10-2 and TRBJ2-1, with D perhaps matching TRBD1 (6 bases). The ends were cut back, 6 bases at V and 0 bases at J, with 6 bases in the middle. Germline assignment: CDR1 WSHSY and CDR2 SAAADI. This CDR3 spans 13 amino acids. The chain's CDR3 is CASRQGSYNEQFF. CDR3 sequence (DNA): TGCGCCAGCAGACAGGGCTCCTACAATGAGCAGTTCTTC.

The CDR3, as DNA: TGTGCCATCAGTGAGTCCGAGTATAGCAATCAGCCCCAGCATTTT. Translation: CAISESEYSNQPQHF. The rearrangement uses TRBV10-3 and TRBJ1-5; D unresolved. Germline CDR1 and CDR2: ENHRY and SYGVKD. This CDR3 region has 15 residues. V gave up 0 bases and J gave up 0 bases, with 6 bases separating them.

This clone was observed once. The rearrangement links TRBV15 to TRBJ1-2; 8 nucleotides agree with TRBD1. Trimming cost V 5 bases and J 0 bases; bases outside gene matches: 5. CDR1 is LNHNV and CDR2 is YYDKDF in the germline V gene (reference sequence). CDR3 size: 15 residues. CDR3 sequence reads: CATSRPDRANYGYTF. CDR3 coding DNA: TGTGCCACCAGCCGACCGGACAGGGCTAACTATGGCTACACCTTC.

The V and J genes are TRBV7-3 and TRBJ1-6; tentatively, D is TRBD1 (6 bases). The CDR3 extends over 13 amino acids. The V end lost 3 bases, the J end lost 6 bases, and 6 bases lay between the germline ends. CDR1 and CDR2 (germline): SGHTA, FQGTGA. The CDR3 loop reads CASSLDSNSPLHF. In nucleotides, the CDR3 is TGTGCCAGCAGCTTGGACAGTAATTCACCCCTCCACTTT.

The chain is built from TRBV18 and TRBJ2-1, with D perhaps TRBD1 (6 bases). CDR1 is KGHSH, CDR2 LQKENI, per germline. This CDR3 region has 14 residues. Trimming cost V 5 bases and J 8 bases, with 16 bases left between them. DNA for the CDR3: TGTGCCAGCTCAACTTTCGACAGGCAATATGAGCAGTTCTTC. This encodes CASSTFDRQYEQFF. Based on the CDR3 plus reference TRBV18 and TRBJ2-1, the full variable domain is NAGVMQNPRHLVRRRGQEARLRCSPMKGHSHVYWYRQLPEEGLKFMVYLQKENIIDESGMPKERFSAEFPKEGPSILRIQQVVRGDSAAYFCASSTFDRQYEQFFGPGTRLTVL.

This clone was observed a single time. This chain uses TRBV11-3 with TRBJ2-1; D is ambiguous. The V end was cut by 0 bases, the J end by 13 bases, with 13 bases between. From germline, CDR1 is SGHNT and CDR2 YENEEA. This CDR3 has 13 residues. Here the CDR3 reads CASSLDLGTKQFF. CDR3 bases: TGTGCCAGCAGCTTAGATCTGGGCACAAAACAGTTCTTC. The whole variable domain, filled in from reference TRBV11-3 and TRBJ2-1, reads EAGVVQSPRYKIIEKKQPVAFWCNPISGHNTLYWYLQNLGQGPELLIRYENEEAVDDSQLPKDRFSAERLKGVDSTLKIQPAELGDSAVYLCASSLDLGTKQFFGPGTRLTVL.

This clone has more than one count but fewer than ten. The chain is built from TRBV7-6 and TRBJ1-2, with D perhaps TRBD1 (5 bases). Germline lookup yields CDR1 SGHVS and CDR2 FNYEAQ. The CDR3 totals 15 residues. V was clipped by 2 bases and J by 0 bases, with 10 bases between them. The chain's CDR3 is CASSLTGTANYGYTF. The CDR3 DNA reads TGTGCCAGCAGCTTAACCGGGACTGCTAACTATGGCTACACCTTC. The full variable domain, in which reference TRBV7-6 and TRBJ1-2 provide the parts outside the CDR3, is GAGVSQSPRYKVTKRGQDVALRCDPISGHVSLYWYRQALGQGPEFLTYFNYEAQQDKSGLPNDRFSAERPEGSISTLTIQRTEQRDSAMYRCASSLTGTANYGYTFGSGTRLTVV.

The rearrangement links TRBV6-1 to TRBJ2-7; possible D gene TRBD2, 5 bases. V lost 1 base, J lost 0 bases, and 10 bases lay in between. The CDR3 has 15 amino acids. Germline assignment: CDR1 MNHNS and CDR2 SASEGT. In nucleotides, the CDR3 is TGTGCCAGCAGTGAAGTTAACGGGGTCTCCTACGAGCAGTACTTC. This gives the protein CASSEVNGVSYEQYF.

This clone was recorded a few times. The chain links TRBV2 to TRBJ2-3, with 8 bases lining up with TRBD2. V lost 9 bases and J lost 2; bases outside the gene matches: 7. This CDR3 comprises 14 residues. Germline V gives CDR1 SNHLY, CDR2 FYNNEI. CDR3: CASAGGSHTDTQYF. The CDR3 DNA reads as TGTGCCAGTGCGGGGGGCAGCCACACAGATACGCAGTATTTT.

The chain employs TRBV28 and TRBJ2-7; 7 positions agree with TRBD2. The germline V gene has CDR1 MDHEN and CDR2 SYDVKM. The CDR3 runs 12 residues. With 6 bases clipped from V and 2 bases from J, the junction kept 1 base outside the gene matches. The CDR3 sequence: CASRGGAYEQYF. CDR3 bases: TGTGCCAGCAGGGGGGGGGCCTACGAGCAGTACTTC.

This clone showed up just a few times. The chain has TRBV9 and TRBJ1-6, with TRBD1 matching over 7 bases. Germline CDR1 reads SGDLS; CDR2 reads YYNGEE. There are 15 residues in the CDR3. V lost 4 bases and J lost 8; bases outside the gene matches: 9. In nucleotides, the CDR3 is TGTGCCAGCAGCTCGTCGACAGGGACGCATTCACCCCTCCACTTT. It encodes CASSSSTGTHSPLHF.

This clone was seen only a few times. The junction and the germline gene differ at one end; a read error may be behind it. The chain recombines TRBV6-5 with TRBJ2-4; D is unresolved. Looked up from germline, CDR1 is MNHEY and CDR2 is SVGAGI. This CDR3 spans 15 amino acids. The CDR3 spells CASSYSWSAKNSQYF. Here the CDR3 DNA reads TGTGCCAGCAGTTACTCATGGTCAGCCAAAAACAGTCAGTACTTC.

CDR3 amino acids: CASSGTANTEAFF. The CDR3 region has the DNA TGTGCCAGCAGCGGGACAGCGAACACTGAAGCTTTCTTT. The gene calls are TRBV2 and TRBJ1-1, with 7 bases matching TRBD1. Germline V lookup: CDR1 SNHLY, CDR2 FYNNEI. The CDR3 loop spans 13 amino acids. The V and J ends lost 6 bases and 1 base, in that order; junction bases with no gene match: 2. The full variable domain, in which reference TRBV2 and TRBJ1-1 provide the parts outside the CDR3, is EPEVTQTPSHQVTQMGQEVILRCVPISNHLYFYWYRQILGQKVEFLVSFYNNEISEKSEIFDDQFSVERPDGSNFTLKIRSTKLEDSAMYFCASSGTANTEAFFGQGTRLTVV.